Below, 10 T cell receptor beta chains from the same sample are listed, as sequenced in a study of response to subunit inactivated influenza vaccine. One entry per CDR3 protein, called by TCRdb with MiXCR from the RT-PCR reads. This sample has about 620,000 distinct CDR3 sequences, with around 11% found just once. The specimen comprised PBMCs from blood, sampled on the day of vaccination. Receptors originate from a man aged 50-60 years who received an inactivated influenza vaccine.

V is TRBV28 and J is TRBJ1-4; D remains unclear. CDR3 length: 14 residues. Germline V CDR1 and CDR2: MDHEN, SYDVKM. Trimming stripped 8 bases from V and 7 bases from J, with 17 bases between. CDR3 sequence reads: CASGMAGGSEKLFF. In nucleotides, the CDR3 is TGTGCCAGCGGAATGGCGGGAGGAAGTGAAAAACTGTTTTTT.

This clonotype was picked up a small number of times. The chain combines TRBV21-1 with TRBJ2-3; TRBD2, the D gene given by the table, was not confirmed from the DNA. TRBV21-1 is tagged as a pseudogene. This CDR3 has 18 amino acids. The CDR3 is CASSKQKGLAGDTDTQYF. CDR3 nucleotides: TGTGCCAGCAGCAAACAGAAGGGACTAGCGGGAGACACAGATACGCAGTATTTT.

The J gene is TRBJ2-1, the V gene TRBV5-7; TRBD2 agrees at 9 bases. TRBV5-7 falls under the ORF class, with uncertain function. With 0 bases clipped from V and 6 bases from J, the junction kept 4 bases outside the gene matches. CDR3 length: 15 residues. DNA of the CDR3: TGTGCCAGCAGCTTGGGGGGACTAGCCCCCAATGAGCAGTTCTTC. The encoded protein is CASSLGGLAPNEQFF.

This clonotype was detected only a few times. The V call is TRBV28, the J call TRBJ1-4; D may be TRBD1 (6 bases). V was cut by 5 bases and J by 8 bases, with 21 bases left in between. The CDR3 consists of 16 residues. Germline V gene data show CDR1 as MDHEN and CDR2 as SYDVKM. The CDR3 coding sequence is TGTGCCAGCAGTCAGAATGTCCCGGGACACGACGAAAAACTGTTTTTT. Protein product: CASSQNVPGHDEKLFF.

The chain employs TRBV28 and TRBJ2-3, with 9 bases fitting TRBD2. Looked up from germline, CDR1 is MDHEN and CDR2 is SYDVKM. CDR3 length: 16 amino acids. Trimming removed 2 bases from V and 4 bases from J; junction bases left unmatched: 7. DNA of the CDR3: TGTGCCAGCAGTTTAGCGGCTAGCGGGATCGCAGATACGCAGTATTTT. This gives the protein CASSLAASGIADTQYF.

V and J are TRBV21-1 and TRBJ2-3; the D call in the table, TRBD1, was not verified against the DNA. TRBV21-1 has pseudogene status. The CDR3 has 18 residues. Here the CDR3 reads CASSAHRVPHRDTDTQYF. The DNA for the CDR3 is TGTGCCAGCAGCGCCCACAGGGTTCCCCATCGGGACACAGATACGCAGTATTTT.

The chain has TRBV21-1 and TRBJ2-3; TRBD1 is the table's D call and was not checked against the DNA. TRBV21-1 counts as a pseudogene. This CDR3 is 15 amino acids long. The CDR3 DNA reads TGTGCCAGCAGCAAAGTCCGGGGACCCACAGATACGCAGTATTTT. Its translation: CASSKVRGPTDTQYF.

A few counts support this clonotype. The rearrangement uses TRBV5-1 and TRBJ2-2; D is ambiguous. The CDR3 consists of 13 residues. The V and J ends lost 0 bases and 9 bases respectively, with 9 bases between them. Looked up from germline, CDR1 is SGHRS and CDR2 is YFSETQ. CDR3 in DNA: TGCGCCAGCAGCTTGGATCTCGTCCGGGAGCTGTTTTTT. This gives the protein CASSLDLVRELFF. The variable domain in full, with the rest retrieved from reference TRBV5-1 and TRBJ2-2, is KAGVTQTPRYLIKTRGQQVTLSCSPISGHRSVSWYQQTPGQGLQFLFEYFSETQRNKGNFPGRFSGRQFSNSRSEMNVSTLELGDSALYLCASSLDLVRELFFGEGSRLTVL.

This clonotype has only a few counts. The chain uses TRBV6-5 and TRBJ2-1; 8 bases match TRBD1. The CDR3 totals 15 residues. J was trimmed by 7 bases and V by 0 bases; bases with no gene match: 5. Germline V gene data show CDR1 as MNHEY and CDR2 as SVGAGI. CDR3 nucleotides: TGTGCCAGCAGTTACTCCCGGACAGGGTGGAATGAGCAGTTCTTC. The encoded protein is CASSYSRTGWNEQFF.

This clonotype has at least ten counts. V usage is TRBV5-1 and J usage is TRBJ2-3; D gene unclear. Trimming removed 0 bases at V and 5 bases at J, with 7 bases between. Germline V gene sequence: CDR1 SGHRS, CDR2 YFSETQ. There are 13 residues in the CDR3. The DNA of the CDR3 is TGCGCCAGCAGCTTGGGGGCTGGAGATACGCAGTATTTT. Translated: CASSLGAGDTQYF. Full variable domain (rest looked up from reference TRBV5-1 and TRBJ2-3): KAGVTQTPRYLIKTRGQQVTLSCSPISGHRSVSWYQQTPGQGLQFLFEYFSETQRNKGNFPGRFSGRQFSNSRSEMNVSTLELGDSALYLCASSLGAGDTQYFGPGTRLTVL.